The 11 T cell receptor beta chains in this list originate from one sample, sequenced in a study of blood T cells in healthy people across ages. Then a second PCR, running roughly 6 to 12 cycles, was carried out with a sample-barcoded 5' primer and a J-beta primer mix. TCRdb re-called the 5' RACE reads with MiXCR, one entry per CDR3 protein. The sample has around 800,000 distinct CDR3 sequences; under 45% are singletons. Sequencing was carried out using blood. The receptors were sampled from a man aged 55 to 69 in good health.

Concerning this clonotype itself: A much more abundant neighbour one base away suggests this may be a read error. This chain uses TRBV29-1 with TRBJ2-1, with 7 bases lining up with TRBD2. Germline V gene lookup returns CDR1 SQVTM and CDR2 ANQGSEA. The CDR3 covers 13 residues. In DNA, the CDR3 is TGCTGCGCCAGGCGGGGGACCTACAATGAGCAGTTCTTC. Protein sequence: CCARRGTYNEQFF.

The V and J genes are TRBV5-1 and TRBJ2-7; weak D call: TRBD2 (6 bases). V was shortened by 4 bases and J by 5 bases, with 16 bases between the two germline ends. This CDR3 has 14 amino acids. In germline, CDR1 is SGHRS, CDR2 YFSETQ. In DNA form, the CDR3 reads TGCGCCAGCAGCCAACAGGAGGGGAACCACGAGCAGTACTTC. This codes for CASSQQEGNHEQYF.

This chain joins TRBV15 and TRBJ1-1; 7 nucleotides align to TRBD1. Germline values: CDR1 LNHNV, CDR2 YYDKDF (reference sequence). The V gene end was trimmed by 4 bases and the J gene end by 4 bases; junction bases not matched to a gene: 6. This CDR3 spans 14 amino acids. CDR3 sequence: CATSTRDSSTEAFF. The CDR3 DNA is TGTGCCACCAGCACCCGGGACAGCAGCACTGAAGCTTTCTTT.

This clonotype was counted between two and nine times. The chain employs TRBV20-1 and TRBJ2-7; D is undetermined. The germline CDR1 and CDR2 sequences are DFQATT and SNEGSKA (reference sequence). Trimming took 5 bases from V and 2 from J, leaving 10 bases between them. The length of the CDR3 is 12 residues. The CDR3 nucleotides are TGCAGTGCTGCCAGAGATACCTACGAGCAGTACTTC. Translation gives CSAARDTYEQYF.

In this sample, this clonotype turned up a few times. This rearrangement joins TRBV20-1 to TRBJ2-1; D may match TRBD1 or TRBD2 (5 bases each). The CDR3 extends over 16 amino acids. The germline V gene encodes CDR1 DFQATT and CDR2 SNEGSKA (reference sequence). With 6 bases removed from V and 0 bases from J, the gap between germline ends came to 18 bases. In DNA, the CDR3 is TGCAGTGCCACCGGGGCAGCTACAAGCTCCTACAATGAGCAGTTCTTC. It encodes CSATGAATSSYNEQFF.

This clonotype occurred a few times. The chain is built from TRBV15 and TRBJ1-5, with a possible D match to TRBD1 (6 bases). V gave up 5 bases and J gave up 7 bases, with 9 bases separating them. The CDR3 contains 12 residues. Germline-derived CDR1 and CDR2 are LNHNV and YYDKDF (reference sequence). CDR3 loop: CATSLGQQPQHF. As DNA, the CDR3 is TGTGCCACCAGCCTTGGACAGCAGCCCCAGCATTTT.

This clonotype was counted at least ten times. The CDR3 DNA reads TGTGCCAGCAGCTTGAACCCGGAGTATCTTGCCTACGAGCAGTACTTC. Translated, it gives CASSLNPEYLAYEQYF. The chain links TRBV7-8 to TRBJ2-7; no clear D. CDR1 SGHVS and CDR2 FQNEAQ come from the germline V gene. V was trimmed by 3 bases and J by 2 bases, leaving 17 bases between them. CDR3 size: 16 residues.

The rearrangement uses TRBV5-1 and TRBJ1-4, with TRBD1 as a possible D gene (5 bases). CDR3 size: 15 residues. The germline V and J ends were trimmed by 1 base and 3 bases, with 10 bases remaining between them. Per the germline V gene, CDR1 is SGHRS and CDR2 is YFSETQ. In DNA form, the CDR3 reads TGCGCCAGCAGCTTGAAGGGGTTGCCTAATGAAAAACTGTTTTTT. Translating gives CASSLKGLPNEKLFF.

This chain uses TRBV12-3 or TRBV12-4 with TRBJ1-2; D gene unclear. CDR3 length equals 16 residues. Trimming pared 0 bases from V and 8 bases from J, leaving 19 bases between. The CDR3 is CASSLALGFGDRGYTF. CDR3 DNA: TGTGCCAGCAGTTTAGCGTTAGGTTTTGGGGATCGGGGCTACACCTTC.

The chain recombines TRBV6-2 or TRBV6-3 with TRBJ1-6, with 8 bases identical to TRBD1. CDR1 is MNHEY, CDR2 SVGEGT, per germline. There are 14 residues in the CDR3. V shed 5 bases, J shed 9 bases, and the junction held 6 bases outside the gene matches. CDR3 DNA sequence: TGTGCCAGCAGTGACCCCACAGGGGGTTCACCCCTCCACTTT. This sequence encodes CASSDPTGGSPLHF.

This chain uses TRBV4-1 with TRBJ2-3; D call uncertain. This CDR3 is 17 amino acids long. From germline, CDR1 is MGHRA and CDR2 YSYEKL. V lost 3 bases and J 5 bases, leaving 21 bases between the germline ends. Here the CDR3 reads CASSHRRPPGQQDTQYF. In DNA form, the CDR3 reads TGCGCCAGCAGCCACCGAAGACCCCCAGGCCAGCAAGATACGCAGTATTTT.